This T cell receptor beta chain was sequenced in a study of T cell responses to AZD1222 COVID-19 vaccine. Generated by immunoSEQ multiplex PCR, the TCRdb table keeps only in-frame clones and is missing some. This sample has some 150,000 clones; about nine tenths occur once, and the top ten carry about 3%. The study, taken as a whole, reports: White British ancestry dominated among donors, who included more females, and clonal diversity was possibly underestimated. Mapped onto spike, vaccine-associated CD4 TCRs spanned it and were dominant at 160-218 and 743-854. Baseline testing showed seropositivity in only six or seven AZD1222 recipients.

There are 16 residues in the CDR3. The V gene lost 2 bases and the J gene lost 0 bases, with 10 bases spanning the gap. Germline-derived CDR1 and CDR2 are KGHDR and SFDVKD. This clone was observed once. What it recognizes is unknown. The rearrangement joins TRBV24-1 to TRBJ2-1, with TRBD2 as a possible D gene (6 bases). This clonotype was sampled from an adult in good health. The sample consisted of peripheral blood, taken on day 0 of MenACWY control vaccination. The CDR3 nucleotides are TGTGCCACCAGTGATTCCCGGGACTCCTCCTACAATGAGCAGTTCTTC. It specifies CATSDSRDSSYNEQFF.